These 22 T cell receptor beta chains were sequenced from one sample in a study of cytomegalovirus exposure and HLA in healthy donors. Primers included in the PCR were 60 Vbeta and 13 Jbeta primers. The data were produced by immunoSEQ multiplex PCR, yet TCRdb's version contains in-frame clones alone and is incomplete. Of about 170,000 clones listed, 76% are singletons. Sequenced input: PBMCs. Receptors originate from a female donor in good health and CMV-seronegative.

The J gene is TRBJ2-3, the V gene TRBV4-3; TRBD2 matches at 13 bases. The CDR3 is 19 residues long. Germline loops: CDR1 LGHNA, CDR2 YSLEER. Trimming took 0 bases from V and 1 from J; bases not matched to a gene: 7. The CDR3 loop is CASSQEGGLAGSRTDTQYF. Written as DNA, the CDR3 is TGCGCCAGCAGCCAAGAGGGGGGACTAGCGGGGAGTCGCACAGATACGCAGTATTTT.

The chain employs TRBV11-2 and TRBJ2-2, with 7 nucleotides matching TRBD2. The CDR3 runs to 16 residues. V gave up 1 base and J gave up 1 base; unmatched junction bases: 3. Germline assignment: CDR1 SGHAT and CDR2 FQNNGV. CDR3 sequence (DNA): TGTGCCAGCAGCTTAGGGCCTAGCGGGAACACCGGGGAGCTGTTTTTT. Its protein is CASSLGPSGNTGELFF.

The CDR3 is CASSLPNRGRYEQYF. CDR3 sequence (DNA): TGTGCCAGCAGCTTGCCTAACAGGGGTCGGTACGAGCAGTACTTC. The chain uses TRBV5-4 and TRBJ2-7, with 7 bases matching TRBD1. After removal of 1 base from V and 4 bases from J, the junction contained 8 bases not matched to a gene. The CDR3 is 15 residues long. Germline V gives CDR1 SGHNT, CDR2 YYREEE (reference sequence).

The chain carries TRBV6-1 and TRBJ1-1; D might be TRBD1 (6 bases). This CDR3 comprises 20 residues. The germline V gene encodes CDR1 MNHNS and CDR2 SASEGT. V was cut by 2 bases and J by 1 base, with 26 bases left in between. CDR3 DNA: TGTGCCAGCAGTGAAAGGGGAGGGAATCGAGGGGACACAACGAACACTGAAGCTTTCTTT. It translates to CASSERGGNRGDTTNTEAFF.

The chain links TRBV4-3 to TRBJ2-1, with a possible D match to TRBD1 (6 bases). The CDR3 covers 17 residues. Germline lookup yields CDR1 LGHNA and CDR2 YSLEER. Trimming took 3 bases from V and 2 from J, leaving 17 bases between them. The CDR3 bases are TGCGCCAGCAGCCACCGAGGATACGGGACACCCTACAATGAGCAGTTCTTC. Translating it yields CASSHRGYGTPYNEQFF.

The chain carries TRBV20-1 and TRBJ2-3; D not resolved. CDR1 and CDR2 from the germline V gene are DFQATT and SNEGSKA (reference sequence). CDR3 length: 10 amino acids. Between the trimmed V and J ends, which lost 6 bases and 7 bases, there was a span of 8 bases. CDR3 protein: CSAFENTQYF. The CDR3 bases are TGCAGTGCGTTCGAGAATACGCAGTATTTT.

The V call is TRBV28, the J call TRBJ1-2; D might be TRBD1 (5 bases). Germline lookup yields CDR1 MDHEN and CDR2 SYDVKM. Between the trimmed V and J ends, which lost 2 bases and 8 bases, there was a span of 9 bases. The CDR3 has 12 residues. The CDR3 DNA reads TGTGCCAGCAGTTTACGACAGCTCGGCTACACCTTC. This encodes CASSLRQLGYTF.

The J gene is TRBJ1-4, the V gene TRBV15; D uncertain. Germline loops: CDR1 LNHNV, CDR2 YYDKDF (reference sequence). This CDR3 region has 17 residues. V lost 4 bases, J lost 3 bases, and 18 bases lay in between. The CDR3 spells CATSIGFKEEANEKLFF. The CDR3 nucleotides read TGTGCCACCAGCATCGGGTTTAAGGAGGAGGCTAATGAAAAACTGTTTTTT.

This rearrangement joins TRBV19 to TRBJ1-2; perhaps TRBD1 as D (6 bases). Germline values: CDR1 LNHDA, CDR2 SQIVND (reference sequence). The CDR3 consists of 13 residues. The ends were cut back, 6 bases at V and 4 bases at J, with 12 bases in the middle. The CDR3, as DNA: TGTGCCAGTAGGCCTGACAGGTCCTATGGCTACACCTTC. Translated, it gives CASRPDRSYGYTF.

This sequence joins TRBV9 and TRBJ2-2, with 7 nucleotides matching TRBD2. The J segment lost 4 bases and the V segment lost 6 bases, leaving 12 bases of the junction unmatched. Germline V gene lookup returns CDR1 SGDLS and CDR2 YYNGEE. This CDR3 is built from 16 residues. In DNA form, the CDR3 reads TGTGCCAGCAACGGAGGCCTAGCGGAAACCACCGGGGAGCTGTTTTTT. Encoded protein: CASNGGLAETTGELFF.

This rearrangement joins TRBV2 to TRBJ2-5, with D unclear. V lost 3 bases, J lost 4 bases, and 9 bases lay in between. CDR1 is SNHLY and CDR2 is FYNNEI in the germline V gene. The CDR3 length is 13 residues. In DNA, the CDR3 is TGTGCCAGCAGTGAGATCCAAGCAGAGACCCAGTACTTC. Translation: CASSEIQAETQYF.

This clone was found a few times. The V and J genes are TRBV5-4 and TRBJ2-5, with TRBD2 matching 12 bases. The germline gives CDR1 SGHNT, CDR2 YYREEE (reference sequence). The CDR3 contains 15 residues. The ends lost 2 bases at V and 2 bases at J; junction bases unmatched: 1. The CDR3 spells CASSFGLAGQETQYF. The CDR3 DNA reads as TGTGCCAGCAGCTTCGGACTAGCGGGGCAAGAGACCCAGTACTTC.

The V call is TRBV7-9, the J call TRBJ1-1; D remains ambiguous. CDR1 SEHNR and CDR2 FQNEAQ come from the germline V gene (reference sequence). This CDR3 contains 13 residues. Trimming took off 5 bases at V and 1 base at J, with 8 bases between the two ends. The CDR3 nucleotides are TGTGCCAGCAGCCCCTCCCCGAACACTGAAGCTTTCTTT. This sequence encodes CASSPSPNTEAFF. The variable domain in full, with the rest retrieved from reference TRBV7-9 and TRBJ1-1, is DTGVSQNPRHKITKRGQNVTFRCDPISEHNRLYWYRQTLGQGPEFLTYFQNEAQLEKSRLLSDRFSAERPKGSFSTLEIQRTEQGDSAMYLCASSPSPNTEAFFGQGTRLTVV.

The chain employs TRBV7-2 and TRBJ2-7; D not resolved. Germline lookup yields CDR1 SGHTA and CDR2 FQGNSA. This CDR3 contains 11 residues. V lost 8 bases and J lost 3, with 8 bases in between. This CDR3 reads CASEQSYEQYF. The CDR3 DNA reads TGTGCCAGCGAACAGAGCTACGAGCAGTACTTC.

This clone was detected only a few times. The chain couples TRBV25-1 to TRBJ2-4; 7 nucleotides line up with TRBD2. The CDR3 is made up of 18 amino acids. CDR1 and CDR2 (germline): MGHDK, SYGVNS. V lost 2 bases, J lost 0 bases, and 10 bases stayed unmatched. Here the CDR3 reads CASSERVGGILAKNIQYF. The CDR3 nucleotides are TGTGCCAGCAGTGAACGGGTCGGGGGGATCCTAGCCAAAAACATTCAGTACTTC.

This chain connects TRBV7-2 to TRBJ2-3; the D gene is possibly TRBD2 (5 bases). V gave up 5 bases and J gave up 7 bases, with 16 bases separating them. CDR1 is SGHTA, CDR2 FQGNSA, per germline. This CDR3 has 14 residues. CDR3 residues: CASSSSRTHHTQYF. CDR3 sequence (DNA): TGTGCCAGCAGCAGTAGTAGGACTCACCATACGCAGTATTTT.

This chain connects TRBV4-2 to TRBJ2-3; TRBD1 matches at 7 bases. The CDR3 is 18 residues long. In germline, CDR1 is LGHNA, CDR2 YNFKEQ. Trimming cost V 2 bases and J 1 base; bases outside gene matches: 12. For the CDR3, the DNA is TGTGCCAGCAGCCAAATTGGGGCAGGGGGTTGGGGCACAGATACGCAGTATTTT. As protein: CASSQIGAGGWGTDTQYF.

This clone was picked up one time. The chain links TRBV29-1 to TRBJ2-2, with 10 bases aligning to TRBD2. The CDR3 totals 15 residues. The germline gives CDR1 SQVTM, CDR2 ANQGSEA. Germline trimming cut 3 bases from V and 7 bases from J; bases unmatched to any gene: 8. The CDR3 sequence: CSVDPTAGGVGELFF. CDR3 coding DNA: TGCAGCGTTGACCCCACAGCGGGAGGGGTCGGGGAGCTGTTTTTT.

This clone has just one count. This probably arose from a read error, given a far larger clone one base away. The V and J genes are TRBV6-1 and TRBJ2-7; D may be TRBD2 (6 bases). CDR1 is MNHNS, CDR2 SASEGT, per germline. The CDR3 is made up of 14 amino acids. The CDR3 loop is CASAPGLDAYEQHF. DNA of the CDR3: TGTGCCAGTGCACCGGGACTTGACGCCTACGAGCAGCACTTC.

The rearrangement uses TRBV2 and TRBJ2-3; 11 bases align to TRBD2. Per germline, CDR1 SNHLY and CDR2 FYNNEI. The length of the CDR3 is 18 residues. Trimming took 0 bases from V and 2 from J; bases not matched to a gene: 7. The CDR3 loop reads CASSEARLAGGITDTQYF. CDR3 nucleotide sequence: TGTGCCAGCAGTGAAGCGAGGCTAGCGGGAGGAATCACAGATACGCAGTATTTT.

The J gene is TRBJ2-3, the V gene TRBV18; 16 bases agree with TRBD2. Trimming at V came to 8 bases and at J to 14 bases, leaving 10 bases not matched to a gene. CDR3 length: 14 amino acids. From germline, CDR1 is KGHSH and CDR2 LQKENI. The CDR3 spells CASDPGLAGGRLYF. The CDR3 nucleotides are TGTGCCAGCGATCCGGGACTAGCGGGAGGGAGGCTGTATTTT.

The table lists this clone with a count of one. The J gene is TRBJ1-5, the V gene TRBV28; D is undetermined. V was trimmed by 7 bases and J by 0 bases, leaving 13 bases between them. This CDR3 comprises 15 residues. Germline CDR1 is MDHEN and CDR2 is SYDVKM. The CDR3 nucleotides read TGTGCCAGCACCGTGCCCGGAGATAGCAATCAGCCCCAGCATTTT. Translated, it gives CASTVPGDSNQPQHF. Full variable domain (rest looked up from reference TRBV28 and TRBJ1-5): DVKVTQSSRYLVKRTGEKVFLECVQDMDHENMFWYRQDPGLGLRLIYFSYDVKMKEKGDIPEGYSVSREKKERFSLILESASTNQTSMYLCASTVPGDSNQPQHFGDGTRLSIL.